Listed here are 16 T cell receptor beta chains from one sample, sequenced in a study of cytomegalovirus exposure and HLA in healthy donors. The PCR had 60 Vbeta and 13 Jbeta primers. Some clones are missing from TCRdb's copy, which holds only in-frame ones; the method was immunoSEQ multiplex PCR. The profile covers about 84,000 clones, with around 80% appearing a single time and just under 2.5% taken by the ten largest. Sequenced input: PBMCs. These receptors were obtained from a male donor in good health and CMV-seropositive.

This chain connects TRBV5-4 to TRBJ2-1, with 11 nucleotides matching TRBD2. Germline values: CDR1 SGHNT, CDR2 YYREEE (reference sequence). J lost 3 bases, V lost 4 bases, and 3 bases had no gene match. This CDR3 is 15 amino acids long. The CDR3 region is CASSVTSGSYNEQFF. The CDR3, as DNA: TGTGCCAGCAGCGTCACTAGCGGGAGCTACAATGAGCAGTTCTTC.

The rearrangement links TRBV18 to TRBJ2-7, with TRBD2 as a possible D gene (10 bases). With 3 bases removed from V and 1 base from J, the gap between germline ends came to 22 bases. The germline V gene has CDR1 KGHSH and CDR2 LQKENI. This CDR3 has 18 amino acids. The CDR3 here is CASSPGQGRTSGSYEQYF. The CDR3 region has the DNA TGTGCCAGCTCACCTGGACAGGGGAGGACTAGCGGATCCTACGAGCAGTACTTC.

The chain couples TRBV28 to TRBJ1-4; 7 bases align to TRBD1. J lost 7 bases, V lost 7 bases, and 24 bases had no gene match. The V gene's germline CDR1 is MDHEN and CDR2 SYDVKM. CDR3 length: 19 amino acids. CDR3 sequence: CASTTKNRGSSTFSEKLFF. The CDR3 DNA reads TGTGCCAGCACTACGAAGAACAGGGGAAGTTCTACATTTAGTGAAAAACTGTTTTTT.

V is TRBV10-3 and J is TRBJ2-2; TRBD2 matches at 14 bases. CDR1 is ENHRY and CDR2 is SYGVKD in the germline V gene. This CDR3 is built from 18 residues. After removal of 6 bases from V and 2 bases from J, the junction contained 8 bases not matched to a gene. DNA of the CDR3: TGTGCCATCAGGGAGACTAGCGGGAGGGCTGAAAACACCGGGGAGCTGTTTTTT. Translated: CAIRETSGRAENTGELFF.

The rearrangement uses TRBV7-8 and TRBJ2-6, with TRBD2 identical over 13 bases. This CDR3 is 19 amino acids long. Trimming cost V 7 bases and J 4 bases; bases outside gene matches: 13. Germline V CDR1 and CDR2: SGHVS, FQNEAQ. CDR3 DNA: TGTGCCAGCACCATCCTTACTAGCGGGAGGGCCAAAGGGGCCAACGTCCTGACTTTC. Its protein product is CASTILTSGRAKGANVLTF.

The rearrangement joins TRBV5-1 to TRBJ1-2; 7 bases fit TRBD1. The J segment lost 4 bases and the V segment lost 2 bases, leaving 2 bases of the junction unmatched. Germline assignment: CDR1 SGHRS and CDR2 YFSETQ. CDR3 length: 13 residues. CDR3 sequence reads: CASSFDRAYGYTF. CDR3 bases: TGCGCCAGCAGCTTCGACAGGGCCTATGGCTACACCTTC.

The chain carries TRBV5-4 and TRBJ2-3; TRBD2 is a possible D gene (6 bases). Trimming removed 5 bases from V and 4 bases from J, with 17 bases in between. Per the germline V gene, CDR1 is SGHNT and CDR2 is YYREEE (reference sequence). This CDR3 has 15 residues. The CDR3 DNA follows: TGTGCCAGCAGAAGAAGCGGGTCCCCTCCAGATACGCAGTATTTT. The encoded protein is CASRRSGSPPDTQYF.

The chain has TRBV4-2 and TRBJ2-7, with TRBD2 matching 11 bases. This CDR3 comprises 15 residues. The V gene's germline CDR1 is LGHNA and CDR2 YNFKEQ. The trim removed 0 bases at V and 6 bases at J, leaving 4 bases unmatched. As DNA, the CDR3 is TGTGCCAGCAGCCAAGATCTGCTAGCGGGAGGCGAGCAGTACTTC. It translates to CASSQDLLAGGEQYF.

The J gene is TRBJ2-3, the V gene TRBV19; 11 positions match TRBD2. V lost 10 bases to trimming and J lost 6 bases; unmatched junction nucleotides: 9. There are 14 residues in the CDR3. CDR1 is LNHDA, CDR2 SQIVND, per germline (reference sequence). The CDR3 DNA sequence: TGTGCCACGGGACTAGCGGAACCTGAGGATACGCAGTATTTT. This gives the protein CATGLAEPEDTQYF. Full variable domain (outside the CDR3, taken from reference TRBV19 and TRBJ2-3): DGGITQSPKYLFRKEGQNVTLSCEQNLNHDAMYWYRQDPGQGLRLIYYSQIVNDFQKGDIAEGYSVSREKKESFPLTVTSAQKNPTAFYLCATGLAEPEDTQYFGPGTRLTVL.

The rearrangement links TRBV2 to TRBJ1-1; no clear D. The CDR3 is 14 amino acids. CDR1 and CDR2 from the germline V gene are SNHLY and FYNNEI. Trimming cost V 2 bases and J 6 bases, with 13 bases left between them. DNA for the CDR3: TGTGCCAGCAGTGAAAATTTTAGCGGGGCTGAAGCTTTCTTT. This translates into CASSENFSGAEAFF.

This rearrangement joins TRBV6-4 to TRBJ2-1; 7 bases fit TRBD1. V gave up 3 bases and J gave up 7 bases; unmatched junction bases: 6. The CDR3 is made up of 14 amino acids. Germline CDR1 is MRHNA and CDR2 is SNTAGT. Written as DNA, the CDR3 is TGTGCCAGCAGTGAGGGGACAGAAGAAAATGAGCAGTTCTTC. It is translated as CASSEGTEENEQFF.

V and J are TRBV18 and TRBJ1-1, with 7 nucleotides matching TRBD1. CDR1 is KGHSH and CDR2 is LQKENI in the germline V gene. Trimming removed 3 bases from V and 1 base from J; junction bases left unmatched: 2. The CDR3 consists of 14 residues. The chain's CDR3 is CASSPTGKNTEAFF. The DNA for the CDR3 is TGTGCCAGCTCACCGACAGGGAAGAACACTGAAGCTTTCTTT.

This chain links TRBV7-2 with TRBJ1-2, with 10 bases identical to TRBD1. This CDR3 has 15 residues. CDR1 and CDR2 from the germline V gene are SGHTA and FQGNSA. The V segment lost 5 bases and the J segment 3 bases; nucleotides outside the gene matches: 6. For the CDR3, the DNA is TGTGCCAGCAGCGCCGCCGGGACAGGGGACTATGGCTACACCTTC. It codes for CASSAAGTGDYGYTF.

The CDR3 DNA reads TGTGCCTGGGAGCAACAGGGGCCGGGGTACGAGCAGTACTTC. As protein: CAWEQQGPGYEQYF. The chain links TRBV30 to TRBJ2-7; 7 bases match TRBD1. Germline V gene sequence: CDR1 GTSNPN, CDR2 SVGIG (reference sequence). V trimming: 5 bases; J trimming: 4 bases; junction bases outside the gene matches: 11. This CDR3 contains 14 residues.

This clone was counted a few times. This rearrangement joins TRBV28 to TRBJ1-1; tentative D call: TRBD1 (6 bases). The ends were cut back, 10 bases at V and 3 bases at J, with 12 bases in the middle. Germline CDR1 MDHEN, CDR2 SYDVKM. The CDR3 loop spans 12 amino acids. The CDR3 sequence is CAIGTPYTEAFF. Written as DNA, the CDR3 is TGTGCCATCGGGACACCTTACACTGAAGCTTTCTTT.

The rearrangement uses TRBV27 and TRBJ2-2, with 9 bases matching TRBD2. Looked up from germline, CDR1 is MNHEY and CDR2 is SMNVEV (reference sequence). The length of the CDR3 is 14 residues. J gave up 5 bases and V 6 bases, and 4 bases lay outside the gene matches. CDR3 bases: TGTGCCAGCAGGCTCGCGGGAGGGACCGGGGAGCTGTTTTTT. Translation gives CASRLAGGTGELFF.